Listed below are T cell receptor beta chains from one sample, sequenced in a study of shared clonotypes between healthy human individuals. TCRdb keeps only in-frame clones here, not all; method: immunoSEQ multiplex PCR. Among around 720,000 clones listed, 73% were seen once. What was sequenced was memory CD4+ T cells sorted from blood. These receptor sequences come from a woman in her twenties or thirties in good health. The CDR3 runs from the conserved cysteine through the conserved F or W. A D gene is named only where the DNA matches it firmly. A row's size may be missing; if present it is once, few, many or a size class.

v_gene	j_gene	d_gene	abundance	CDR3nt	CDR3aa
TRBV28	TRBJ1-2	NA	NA	TGTGCCAGCCGCCTCCAGGGGATCGGACAAGGAGGCTACACCTTC	CASRLQGIGQGGYTF
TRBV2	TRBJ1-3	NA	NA	TGTGCCAGCAGTGAGGCTCGAAACACCATATATTTT	CASSEARNTIYF
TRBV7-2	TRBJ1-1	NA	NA	TGTGCCAGCAGCCCCTTGGCGGGGGCGGGCACTGAAGCTTTCTTT	CASSPLAGAGTEAFF
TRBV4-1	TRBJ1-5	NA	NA	TGCGCCAGCAGCCAAGATCTCGGGGGGGGCAATCAGCCCCAGCATTTT	CASSQDLGGGNQPQHF
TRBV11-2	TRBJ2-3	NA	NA	TGTGCCAGCAGCTTAGGGACGGGAGCAGGAGATACGCAGTATTTT	CASSLGTGAGDTQYF
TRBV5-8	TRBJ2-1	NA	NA	TGTGCCAGCAGCTTATTAGGCTCCTACAATGAGCAGTTCTTC	CASSLLGSYNEQFF
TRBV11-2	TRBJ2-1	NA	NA	TGTGCCAGCAGCTTAGTACTCAATTCCTACAATGAGCAGTTCTTC	CASSLVLNSYNEQFF
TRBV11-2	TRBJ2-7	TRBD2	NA	TGTGCCAGCAGCTTAGCCCTAGCGGATTACGAGCAGTACTTC	CASSLALADYEQYF
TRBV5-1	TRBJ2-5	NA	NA	TGCGCCAGCAGCTTGGGGCAGGGACAAGAGACCCAGTACTTC	CASSLGQGQETQYF
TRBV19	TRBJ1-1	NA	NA	TGTGCCAGTAGTCCATCCATGAGTAGCGCTGAAGCTTTCTTT	CASSPSMSSAEAFF
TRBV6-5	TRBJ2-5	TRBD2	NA	TGTGCCAGTTCGGCGGGAGGACCTCAAGAGACCCAGTACTTC	CASSAGGPQETQYF
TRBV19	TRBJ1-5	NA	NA	TGTGCCTCCACATTCGAGGGGCAAGTGGGGAACAATCAGCCCCAGCATTTT	CASTFEGQVGNNQPQHF
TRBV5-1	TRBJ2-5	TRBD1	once	TGCGCCAGCAGCTTAGGGACAGAAGAGACCCAGTACTTC	CASSLGTEETQYF
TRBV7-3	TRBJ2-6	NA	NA	TGTGCCAGCAGCCTAGACAGCTCTGGGGCCAACGTCCTGACTTTC	CASSLDSSGANVLTF
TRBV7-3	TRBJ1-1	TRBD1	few	TGTGCCAGCAGCTGGGGACAGGGAAACACTGAAGCTTTCTTT	CASSWGQGNTEAFF
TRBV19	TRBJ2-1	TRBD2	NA	TGTGCCAGTAAAGTAGCGGGAGGTTTCTACAATGAGCAGTTCTTC	CASKVAGGFYNEQFF